Listed here are 2 T cell receptor beta chains from one sample, sequenced in a study of blood T cell repertoires in COVID-19 (dated by TCRdb to 2018 to 2021). The protocol used for the library was the immunoSEQ multiplex PCR assay. TCRdb re-hosts the immuneACCESS table, in-frame sequences only. Its copies lack some clones; in the studies checked, an unresolved V gene accounts for under half of them, and the cause for the rest is not known. Within this sample are fewer than 25,000 clones, with around nine tenths of them counted one time only. The ten largest clones capture approximately 5% of the sample. Sequenced sample: peripheral blood. These receptors were taken from a man in his forties or fifties with active COVID-19.

This clone was recorded only once. The chain combines TRBV19 with TRBJ1-1; D might be TRBD1 (6 bases). This CDR3 is built from 16 residues. The V gene's germline CDR1 is LNHDA and CDR2 SQIVND (reference sequence). With 4 bases removed from V and 5 bases from J, the gap between germline ends came to 20 bases. CDR3: CASSTPFGGAGTEAFF. CDR3 bases: TGTGCCAGTAGTACCCCCTTTGGGGGGGCTGGTACTGAAGCTTTCTTT.

V gene TRBV28 combines with J gene TRBJ1-1; 7 nucleotides match TRBD1. Germline CDR1 MDHEN, CDR2 SYDVKM. The CDR3 has 15 residues. Unmatched junction bases numbered 2, after V lost 1 base and J lost 0 bases. CDR3 in DNA: TGTGCCAGCAGTTTATTGGGACAGTTGAACACTGAAGCTTTCTTT. It encodes CASSLLGQLNTEAFF.